What follows is one T cell receptor beta chain and its context. Antigen unknown. The germline CDR1 and CDR2 sequences are SNHLY and FYNNEI. V was clipped by 3 bases and J by 0 bases, with 12 bases between them. The length of the CDR3 is 16 residues. The time point here: after dendritic cell vaccination, including at tumor progression/relapse. Repertoires were generated with immunoSEQ multiplex PCR, while TCRdb's copy carries only in-frame clones and drops some. The data hold approximately 85,000 clones, with approximately 81% observed a single time. This entry comes from a study of glioma-infiltrating T cells after dendritic cell vaccination. Study context: The vaccine used monocyte-derived dendritic cells pulsed overnight with autologous tumor lysate. Dendritic cell vaccine was injected intradermally three times, biweekly.

Whole-study findings and limits: Few patients contributed both blood and tumor specimens.

The sequence was obtained from a human donor with glioblastoma. The chain links TRBV2 to TRBJ1-5; D remains unclear. Sequencing used blood, obtained after dendritic cell vaccination. The CDR3 reads CASSDPTEVSNQPQHF. The CDR3 nucleotides are TGTGCCAGCAGTGATCCGACGGAGGTTAGCAATCAGCCCCAGCATTTT.